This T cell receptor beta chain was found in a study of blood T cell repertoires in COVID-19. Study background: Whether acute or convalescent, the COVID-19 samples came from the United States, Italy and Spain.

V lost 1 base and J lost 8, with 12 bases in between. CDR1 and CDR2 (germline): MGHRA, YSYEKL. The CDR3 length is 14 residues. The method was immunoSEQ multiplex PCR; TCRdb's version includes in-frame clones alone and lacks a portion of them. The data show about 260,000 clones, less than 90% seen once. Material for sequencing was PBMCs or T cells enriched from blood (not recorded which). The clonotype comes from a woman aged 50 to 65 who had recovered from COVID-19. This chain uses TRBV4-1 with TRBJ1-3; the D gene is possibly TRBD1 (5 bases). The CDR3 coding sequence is TGCGCCAGCAGCCAAGGGCGGAGGGGCGACACCATATATTTT. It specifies CASSQGRRGDTIYF.